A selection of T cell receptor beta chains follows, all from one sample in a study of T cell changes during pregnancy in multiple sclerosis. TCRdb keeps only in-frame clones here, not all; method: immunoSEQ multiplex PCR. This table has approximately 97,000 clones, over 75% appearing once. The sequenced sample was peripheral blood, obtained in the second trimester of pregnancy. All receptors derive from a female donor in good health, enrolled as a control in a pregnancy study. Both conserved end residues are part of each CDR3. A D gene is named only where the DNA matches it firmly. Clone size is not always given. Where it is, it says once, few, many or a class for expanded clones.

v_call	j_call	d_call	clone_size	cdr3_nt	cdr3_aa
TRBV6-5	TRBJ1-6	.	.	TGTGCCAGCTACAGGGTGGGTAATTCACCCCTCCACTTT	CASYRVGNSPLHF
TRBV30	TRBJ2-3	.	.	TGTGCCTGGAGTTGGAGGACTTGGCGGTATTTT	CAWSWRTWRYF
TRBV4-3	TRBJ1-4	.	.	TGCGCCAGCAGCCAAGATAAAGGGACACCTTACGTTACTAATGAAAAACTGTTTTTT	CASSQDKGTPYVTNEKLFF
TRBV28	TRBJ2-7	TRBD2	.	TGTGCCAGCAGTTCTTATACAGCGGGAGAATCCTACGAGCAGTACTTC	CASSSYTAGESYEQYF
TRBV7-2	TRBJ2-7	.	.	TGTGCCAGCAGCCCCGGAGGATACGAGCAGTACTTC	CASSPGGYEQYF
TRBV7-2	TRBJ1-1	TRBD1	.	TGTGCCAGCAGCTTCCGGACAGGGGGCCCGGCTGAAGCTTTCTTT	CASSFRTGGPAEAFF
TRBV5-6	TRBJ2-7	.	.	TGTGCCAGCAGCCCGCGACAGAAATCCTACGAGCAGTACTTC	CASSPRQKSYEQYF
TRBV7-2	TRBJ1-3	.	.	TGTGCCAGCGCAACCAGGGTTACTGGAAACACCATATATTTT	CASATRVTGNTIYF
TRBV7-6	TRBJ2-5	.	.	TGTGCCTCCTCCAGACAAGAGACCCAGTACTTC	CASSRQETQYF
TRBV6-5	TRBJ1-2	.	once	TGTGCCAGCAGACCCAGGGGAGGGTTTGGCTACACCTTC	CASRPRGGFGYTF
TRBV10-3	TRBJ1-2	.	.	TGTGCCATCAGTCCTCTGGAAAGGGGGAACTATGGCTACACCTTC	CAISPLERGNYGYTF
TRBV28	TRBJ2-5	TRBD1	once	TGTGCCAGCGCTAACCTTGGACAGGGTAGTCTGGCAGAGACCCAGTACTTC	CASANLGQGSLAETQYF
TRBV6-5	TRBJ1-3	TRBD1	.	TGTGCCAGCAGCCACCGCGGGACAGGTGGAAACACCATATATTTT	CASSHRGTGGNTIYF
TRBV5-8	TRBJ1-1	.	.	TGTGCCAGCAGCTTATGGACAGCCGGCTTTGGCACTGAAGCTTTCTTT	CASSLWTAGFGTEAFF
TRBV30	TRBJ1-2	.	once	TGTGCCCACGCCCAGGTCAAACCCTATGGCTACACCTTC	CAHAQVKPYGYTF
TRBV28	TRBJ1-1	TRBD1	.	TGTGCCAGCAGGGAGGTACAGGGGGCGCGGACTGAAGCTTTCTTT	CASREVQGARTEAFF
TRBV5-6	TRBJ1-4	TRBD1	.	TGTGCCAGCAGCTTGCGAGACAGGGCAAGGGAAAAACTGTTTTTT	CASSLRDRAREKLFF
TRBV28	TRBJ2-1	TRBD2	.	TGTGCCAGCGGGACTAGCGGGAGGGCCGATAAATACAATGAGCAGTTCTTC	CASGTSGRADKYNEQFF
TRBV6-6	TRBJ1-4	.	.	TGTGCCACCACAGGCGGTCAACTTGTTAATGAAAAACTGTTTTTT	CATTGGQLVNEKLFF
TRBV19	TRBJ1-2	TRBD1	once	TGTGCCAGCCAAAACCAACAGGGGGCGCGGTATGGCTACACCTTC	CASQNQQGARYGYTF
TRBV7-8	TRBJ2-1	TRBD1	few	TGTGCCAGCAGCTCAACGGGACAGGGGAAATATGAGCAGTTCTTC	CASSSTGQGKYEQFF
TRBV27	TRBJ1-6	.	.	TGTGCCAGCAGTGGGCGGCAGGGGAATTCACCCCTCCACTTT	CASSGRQGNSPLHF
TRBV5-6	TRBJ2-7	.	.	TGTGCCAGCAGCTTACTACAGGGTATTCGATCCTACGAGCAGTACTTC	CASSLLQGIRSYEQYF
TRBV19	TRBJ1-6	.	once	TGTGCCAGTATCGGCAGGGAGGGGTCACCCCTCCACTTT	CASIGREGSPLHF
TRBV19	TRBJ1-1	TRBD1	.	TGTGCCAGTAGTCTCAGGGGGATTTTTTACACTGAAGCTTTCTTT	CASSLRGIFYTEAFF
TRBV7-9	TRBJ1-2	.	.	TGTGCCAGCAGCCTGGACAGCACGTGGGGCTACACCTTC	CASSLDSTWGYTF
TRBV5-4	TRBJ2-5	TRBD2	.	TGTGCCAGCAGCGAGGGACTAGCAGAGACCCAGTACTTC	CASSEGLAETQYF
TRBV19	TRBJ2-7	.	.	TGTGCCAGTAGTATAGAGGGGGGCTACGAGCAGTACTTC	CASSIEGGYEQYF
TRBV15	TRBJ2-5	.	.	TGTGCCACCAGCAGAGATCGGGTCCGGGAGACCCAGTACTTC	CATSRDRVRETQYF
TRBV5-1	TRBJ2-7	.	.	TGCGCCAGCAGCTACCTAATTGATCCGACCTACGAGCAGTACTTC	CASSYLIDPTYEQYF
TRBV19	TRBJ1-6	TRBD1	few	TGTGCCAGTAGTCCACGACCTGGGACAGGGAAATTCCCTCTCAATTCACCCCTCCACTTT	CASSPRPGTGKFPLNSPLHF
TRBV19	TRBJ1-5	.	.	TGTGCCAGTAGTATATTAACCGGGGGGTTGGGGTATAGCAATCAGCCCCAGCATTTT	CASSILTGGLGYSNQPQHF
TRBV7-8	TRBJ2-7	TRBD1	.	TGTGCCAGCAGCGAAAGGGGACAGGGGGGGTATGAGTCCTACGAGCAGTACTTC	CASSERGQGGYESYEQYF
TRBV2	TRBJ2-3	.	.	TGTGCCAGCAGCGTTGACAGACAGCTAGATACGCAGTATTTT	CASSVDRQLDTQYF
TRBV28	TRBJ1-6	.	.	TGTGCCAGCAGTTCAACGGGAGATTATAATTCACCCCTCCACTTT	CASSSTGDYNSPLHF